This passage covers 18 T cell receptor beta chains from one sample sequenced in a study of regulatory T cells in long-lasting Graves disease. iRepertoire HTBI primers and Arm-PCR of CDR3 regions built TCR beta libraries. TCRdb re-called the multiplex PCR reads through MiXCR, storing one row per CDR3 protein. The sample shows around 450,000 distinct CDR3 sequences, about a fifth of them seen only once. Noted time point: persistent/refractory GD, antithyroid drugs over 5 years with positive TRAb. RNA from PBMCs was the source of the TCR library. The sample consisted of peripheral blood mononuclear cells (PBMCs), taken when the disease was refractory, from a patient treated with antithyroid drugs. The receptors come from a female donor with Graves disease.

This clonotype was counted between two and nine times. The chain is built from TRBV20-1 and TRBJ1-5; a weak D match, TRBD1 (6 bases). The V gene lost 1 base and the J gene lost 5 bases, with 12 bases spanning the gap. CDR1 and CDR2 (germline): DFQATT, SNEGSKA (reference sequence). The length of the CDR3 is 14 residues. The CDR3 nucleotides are TGCAGTGCTAGAGTAGGTGGGGGGCATCAGCCCCAGCATTTT. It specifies CSARVGGGHQPQHF.

The CDR3 spells CAWSVQGRTYEQYF. The CDR3 DNA reads as TGTGCCTGGAGTGTACAGGGGAGGACCTACGAGCAGTACTTC. The genes are TRBV30 and TRBJ2-7; tentatively, D is TRBD1 (7 bases). Between the trimmed V and J ends, which lost 0 bases and 2 bases, there was a span of 11 bases. Germline V CDR1 and CDR2: GTSNPN, SVGIG (reference sequence). The CDR3 has 14 residues.

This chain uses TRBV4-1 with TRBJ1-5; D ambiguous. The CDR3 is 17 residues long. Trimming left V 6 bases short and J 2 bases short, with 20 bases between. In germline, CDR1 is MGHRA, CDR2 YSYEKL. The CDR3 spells CASSPFPAGARNQPQHF. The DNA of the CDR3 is TGCGCCAGCAGTCCCTTCCCTGCGGGCGCGCGCAATCAGCCCCAGCATTTT.

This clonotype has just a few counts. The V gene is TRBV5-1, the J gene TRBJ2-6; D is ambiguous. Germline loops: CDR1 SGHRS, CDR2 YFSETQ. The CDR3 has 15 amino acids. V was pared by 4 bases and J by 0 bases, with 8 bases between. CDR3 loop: CASSMESSGANVLTF. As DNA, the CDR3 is TGCGCCAGCAGCATGGAAAGCTCTGGGGCCAACGTCCTGACTTTC.

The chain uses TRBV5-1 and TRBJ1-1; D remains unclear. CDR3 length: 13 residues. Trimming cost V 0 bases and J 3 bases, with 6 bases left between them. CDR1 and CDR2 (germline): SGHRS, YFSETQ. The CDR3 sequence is CASSLEADTEAFF. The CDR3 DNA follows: TGCGCCAGCAGCTTGGAGGCAGACACTGAAGCTTTCTTT.

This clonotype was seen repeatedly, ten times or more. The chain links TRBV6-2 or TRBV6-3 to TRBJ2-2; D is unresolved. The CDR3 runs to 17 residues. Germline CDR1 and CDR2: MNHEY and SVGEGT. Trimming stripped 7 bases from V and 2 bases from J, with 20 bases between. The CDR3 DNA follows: TGTGCCAGCATCTCCGAGGTGGGCCGAGGTAACACCGGGGAGCTGTTTTTT. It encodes CASISEVGRGNTGELFF.

CDR3 in DNA: TGTGCCAGCAGTTTTGCCGGGACTGAGCCCCAGCATTTT. As protein: CASSFAGTEPQHF. V usage is TRBV28 and J usage is TRBJ1-5, with D possibly being TRBD1 (5 bases). Germline CDR1 MDHEN, CDR2 SYDVKM. Deletions cut 3 bases from V and 8 bases from J, with 11 bases between. This CDR3 region has 13 residues. The variable domain in full, completed from reference TRBV28 and TRBJ1-5, reads DVKVTQSSRYLVKRTGEKVFLECVQDMDHENMFWYRQDPGLGLRLIYFSYDVKMKEKGDIPEGYSVSREKKERFSLILESASTNQTSMYLCASSFAGTEPQHFGDGTRLSIL.

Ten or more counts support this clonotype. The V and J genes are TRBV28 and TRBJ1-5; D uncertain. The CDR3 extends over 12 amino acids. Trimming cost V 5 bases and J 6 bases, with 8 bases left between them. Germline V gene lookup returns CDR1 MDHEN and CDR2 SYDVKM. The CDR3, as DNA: TGTGCCAGCAGTCGGTGGATTCAGCCCCAGCATTTT. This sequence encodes CASSRWIQPQHF. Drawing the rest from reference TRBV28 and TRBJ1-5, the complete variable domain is DVKVTQSSRYLVKRTGEKVFLECVQDMDHENMFWYRQDPGLGLRLIYFSYDVKMKEKGDIPEGYSVSREKKERFSLILESASTNQTSMYLCASSRWIQPQHFGDGTRLSIL.

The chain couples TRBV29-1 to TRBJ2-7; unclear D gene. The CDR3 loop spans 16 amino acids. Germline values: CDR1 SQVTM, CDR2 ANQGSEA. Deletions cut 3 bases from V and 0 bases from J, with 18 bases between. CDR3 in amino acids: CSVEGFSQSDSYEQYF. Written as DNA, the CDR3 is TGCAGCGTTGAGGGTTTCTCTCAGTCAGACTCCTACGAGCAGTACTTC.

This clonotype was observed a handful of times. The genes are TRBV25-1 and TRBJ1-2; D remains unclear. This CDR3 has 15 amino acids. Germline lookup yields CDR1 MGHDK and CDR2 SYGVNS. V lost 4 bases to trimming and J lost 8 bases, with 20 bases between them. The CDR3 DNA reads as TGTGCCAGCAGTGGGGGAACAGTGGATCTTCGGGGCTACACCTTC. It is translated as CASSGGTVDLRGYTF.

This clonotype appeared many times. The CDR3 region has the DNA TGTGCCAGCAGCTGGGACAGATTCTACGAGCAGTACTTC. Translated: CASSWDRFYEQYF. This chain connects TRBV7-2 to TRBJ2-7, with TRBD1 identical over 7 bases. The V gene end was trimmed by 4 bases and the J gene end by 3 bases; junction bases not matched to a gene: 3. In germline, CDR1 is SGHTA, CDR2 FQGNSA. The CDR3 totals 13 residues.

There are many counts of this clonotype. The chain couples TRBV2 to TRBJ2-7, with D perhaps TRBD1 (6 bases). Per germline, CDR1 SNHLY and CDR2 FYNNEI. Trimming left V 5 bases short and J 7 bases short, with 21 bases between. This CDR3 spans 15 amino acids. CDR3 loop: CASSKFPGTSGEQYF. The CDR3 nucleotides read TGTGCCAGCAGTAAATTTCCCGGGACATCGGGTGAGCAGTACTTC.

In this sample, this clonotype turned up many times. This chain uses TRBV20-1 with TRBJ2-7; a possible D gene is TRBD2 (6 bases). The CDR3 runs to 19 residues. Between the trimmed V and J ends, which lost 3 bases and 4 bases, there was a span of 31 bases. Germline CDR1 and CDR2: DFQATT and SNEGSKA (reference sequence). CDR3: CSARINSPDWRGSFYEQYF. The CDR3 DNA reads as TGCAGTGCTAGGATCAATTCTCCTGACTGGCGGGGCAGCTTTTACGAGCAGTACTTC.

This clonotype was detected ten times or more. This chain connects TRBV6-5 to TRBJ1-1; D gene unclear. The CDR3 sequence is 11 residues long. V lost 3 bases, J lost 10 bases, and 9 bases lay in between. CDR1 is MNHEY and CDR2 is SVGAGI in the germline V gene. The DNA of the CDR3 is TGTGCCAGCAGTTATAGCGGGGTAGCTTTCTTT. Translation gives CASSYSGVAFF.

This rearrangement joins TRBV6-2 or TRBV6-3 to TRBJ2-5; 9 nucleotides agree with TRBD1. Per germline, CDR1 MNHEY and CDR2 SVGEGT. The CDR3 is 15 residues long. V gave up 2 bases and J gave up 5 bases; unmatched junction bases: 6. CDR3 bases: TGTGCCAGCAGTTACCACACAGGGGGCTTGGAGACCCAGTACTTC. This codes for CASSYHTGGLETQYF.

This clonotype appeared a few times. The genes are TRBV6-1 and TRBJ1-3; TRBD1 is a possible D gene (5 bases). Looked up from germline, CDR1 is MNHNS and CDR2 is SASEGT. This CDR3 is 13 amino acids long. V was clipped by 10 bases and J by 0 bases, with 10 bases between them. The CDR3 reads CATQRGSGNTIYF. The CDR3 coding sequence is TGTGCCACCCAGAGGGGCTCTGGAAACACCATATATTTT.

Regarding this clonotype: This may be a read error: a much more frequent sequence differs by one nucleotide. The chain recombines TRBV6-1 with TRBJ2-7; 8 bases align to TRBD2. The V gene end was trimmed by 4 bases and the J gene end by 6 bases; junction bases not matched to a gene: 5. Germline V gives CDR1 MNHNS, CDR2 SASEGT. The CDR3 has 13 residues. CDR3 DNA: TGTGCCAGCAGTGTAAGCGGGAGTAGCGAGCAGTACTTC. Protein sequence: CASSVSGSSEQYF.

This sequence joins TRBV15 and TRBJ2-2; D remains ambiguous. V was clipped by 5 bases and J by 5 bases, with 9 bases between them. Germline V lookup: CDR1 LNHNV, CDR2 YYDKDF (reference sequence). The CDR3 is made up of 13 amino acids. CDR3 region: CATSFGWTGELFF. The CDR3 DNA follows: TGTGCCACCAGCTTTGGGTGGACCGGGGAGCTGTTTTTT.